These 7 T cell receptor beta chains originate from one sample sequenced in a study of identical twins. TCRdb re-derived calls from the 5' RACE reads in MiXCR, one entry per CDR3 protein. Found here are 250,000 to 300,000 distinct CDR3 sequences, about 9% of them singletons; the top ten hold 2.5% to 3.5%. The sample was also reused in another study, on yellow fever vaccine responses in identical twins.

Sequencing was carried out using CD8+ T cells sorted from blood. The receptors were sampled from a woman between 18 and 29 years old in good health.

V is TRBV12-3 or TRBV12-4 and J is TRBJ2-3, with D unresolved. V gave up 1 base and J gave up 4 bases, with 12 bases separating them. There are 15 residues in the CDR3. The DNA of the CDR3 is TGTGCCAGCAGTTTAGACGAACGGATGTCAGATACGCAGTATTTT. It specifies CASSLDERMSDTQYF.

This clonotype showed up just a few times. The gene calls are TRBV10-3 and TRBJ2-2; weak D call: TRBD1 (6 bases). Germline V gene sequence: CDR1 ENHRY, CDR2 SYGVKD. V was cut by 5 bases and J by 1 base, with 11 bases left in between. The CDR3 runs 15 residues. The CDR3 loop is CAISSGQLNTGELFF. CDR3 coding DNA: TGTGCCATCAGTTCAGGACAGTTGAACACCGGGGAGCTGTTTTTT.

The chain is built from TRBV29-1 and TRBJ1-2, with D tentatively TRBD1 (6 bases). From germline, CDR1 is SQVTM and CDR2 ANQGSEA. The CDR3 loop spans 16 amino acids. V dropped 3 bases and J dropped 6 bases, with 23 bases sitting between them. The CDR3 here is CSVDNPGNTGKDGYTF. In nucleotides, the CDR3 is TGCAGCGTTGACAATCCGGGGAACACAGGGAAGGATGGCTACACCTTC.

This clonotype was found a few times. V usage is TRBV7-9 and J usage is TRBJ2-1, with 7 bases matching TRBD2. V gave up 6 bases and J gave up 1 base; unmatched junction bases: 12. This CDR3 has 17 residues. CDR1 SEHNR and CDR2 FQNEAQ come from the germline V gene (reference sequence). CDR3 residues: CASRPLSWGGSYNEQFF. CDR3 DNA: TGTGCCAGCAGACCCCTATCTTGGGGGGGGTCCTACAATGAGCAGTTCTTC. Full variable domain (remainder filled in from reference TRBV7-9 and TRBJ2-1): DTGVSQNPRHKITKRGQNVTFRCDPISEHNRLYWYRQTLGQGPEFLTYFQNEAQLEKSRLLSDRFSAERPKGSFSTLEIQRTEQGDSAMYLCASRPLSWGGSYNEQFFGPGTRLTVL.

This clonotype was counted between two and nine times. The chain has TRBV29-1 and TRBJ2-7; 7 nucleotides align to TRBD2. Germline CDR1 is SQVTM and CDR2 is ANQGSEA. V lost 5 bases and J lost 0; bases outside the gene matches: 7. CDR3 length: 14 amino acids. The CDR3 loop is CSVLLAESSYEQYF. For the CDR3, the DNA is TGCAGCGTTCTCCTAGCGGAGAGCTCCTACGAGCAGTACTTC.

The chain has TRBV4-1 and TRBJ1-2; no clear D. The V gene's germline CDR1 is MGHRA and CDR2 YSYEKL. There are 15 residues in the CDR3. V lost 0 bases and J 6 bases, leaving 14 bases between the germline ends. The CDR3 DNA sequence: TGCGCCAGCAGCCAAGATGTAGTGACATCTGATGGCTACACCTTC. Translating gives CASSQDVVTSDGYTF.

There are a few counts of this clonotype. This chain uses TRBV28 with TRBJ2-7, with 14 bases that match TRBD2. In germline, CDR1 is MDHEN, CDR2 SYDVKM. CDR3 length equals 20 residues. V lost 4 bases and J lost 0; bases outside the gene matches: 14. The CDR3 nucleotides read TGTGCCAGCAGTTCCTCAATCGGACTAGCGGGGGGCCTTCGCTCCTACGAGCAGTACTTC. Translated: CASSSSIGLAGGLRSYEQYF.